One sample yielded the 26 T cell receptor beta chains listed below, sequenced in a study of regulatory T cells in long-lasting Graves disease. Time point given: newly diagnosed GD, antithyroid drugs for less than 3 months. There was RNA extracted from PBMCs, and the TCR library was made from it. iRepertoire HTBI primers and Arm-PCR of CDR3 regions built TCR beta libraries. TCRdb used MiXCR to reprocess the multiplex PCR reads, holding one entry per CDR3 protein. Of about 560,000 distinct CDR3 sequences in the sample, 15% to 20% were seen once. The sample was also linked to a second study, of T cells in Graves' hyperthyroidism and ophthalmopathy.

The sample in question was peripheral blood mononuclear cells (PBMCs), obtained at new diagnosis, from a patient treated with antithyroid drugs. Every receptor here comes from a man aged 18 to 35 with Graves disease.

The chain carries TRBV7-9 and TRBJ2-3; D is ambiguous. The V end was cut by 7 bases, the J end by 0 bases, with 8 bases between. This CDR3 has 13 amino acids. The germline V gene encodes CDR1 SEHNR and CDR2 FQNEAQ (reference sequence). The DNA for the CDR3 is TGTGCCAGCACCCTCATGAGCACAGATACGCAGTATTTT. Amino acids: CASTLMSTDTQYF.

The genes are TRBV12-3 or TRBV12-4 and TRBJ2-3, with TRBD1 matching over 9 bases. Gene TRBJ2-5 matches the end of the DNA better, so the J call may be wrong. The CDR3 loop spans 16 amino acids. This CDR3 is CASRAGQGRRGKAQYF. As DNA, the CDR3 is TGTGCCAGCAGGGCGGGACAGGGAAGGAGGGGAAAGGCCCAGTACTTC.

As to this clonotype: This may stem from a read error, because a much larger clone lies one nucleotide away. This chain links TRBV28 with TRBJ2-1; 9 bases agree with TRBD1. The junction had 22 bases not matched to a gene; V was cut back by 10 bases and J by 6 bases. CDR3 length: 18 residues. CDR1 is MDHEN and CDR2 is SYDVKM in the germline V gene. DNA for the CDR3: TGTGCCAACAGCCTGATAAACAGGGGGCTGGTTGAGAGCAATGAGCAGTTCTTC. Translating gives CANSLINRGLVESNEQFF.

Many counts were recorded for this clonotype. In nucleotides, the CDR3 is TGCAGTGCATCGGGCCCCAGTTCCTACGAGCAGTACTTC. Translating it yields CSASGPSSYEQYF. The genes are TRBV20-1 and TRBJ2-7; unclear D gene. Looked up from germline, CDR1 is DFQATT and CDR2 is SNEGSKA (reference sequence). V was cut by 6 bases and J by 1 base, with 13 bases left in between. There are 13 residues in the CDR3.

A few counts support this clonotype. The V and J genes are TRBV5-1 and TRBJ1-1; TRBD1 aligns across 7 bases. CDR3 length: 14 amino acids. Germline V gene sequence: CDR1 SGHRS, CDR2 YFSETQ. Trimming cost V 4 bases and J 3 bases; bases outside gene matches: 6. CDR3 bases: TGCGCCAGCAGCCTGACAGGGTCGGACACTGAAGCTTTCTTT. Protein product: CASSLTGSDTEAFF.

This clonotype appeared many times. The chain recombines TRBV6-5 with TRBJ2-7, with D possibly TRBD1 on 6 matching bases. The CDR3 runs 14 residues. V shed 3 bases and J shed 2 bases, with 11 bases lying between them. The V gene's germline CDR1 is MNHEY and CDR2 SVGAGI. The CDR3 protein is CASSYETGTYEQYF. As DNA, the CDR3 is TGTGCCAGCAGTTATGAGACAGGCACCTACGAGCAGTACTTC.

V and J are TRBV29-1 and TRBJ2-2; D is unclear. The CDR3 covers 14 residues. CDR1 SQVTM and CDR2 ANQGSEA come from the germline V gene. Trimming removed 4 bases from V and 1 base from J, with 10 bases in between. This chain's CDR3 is CSVVWRKNTGELFF. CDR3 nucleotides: TGCAGCGTTGTCTGGCGTAAGAACACCGGGGAGCTGTTTTTT.

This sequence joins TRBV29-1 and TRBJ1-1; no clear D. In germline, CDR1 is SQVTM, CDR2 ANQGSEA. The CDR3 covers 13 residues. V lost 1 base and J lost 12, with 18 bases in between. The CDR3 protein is CSVEVLGRQGTFF. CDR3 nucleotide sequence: TGCAGCGTTGAAGTTCTGGGCAGGCAAGGAACTTTCTTT.

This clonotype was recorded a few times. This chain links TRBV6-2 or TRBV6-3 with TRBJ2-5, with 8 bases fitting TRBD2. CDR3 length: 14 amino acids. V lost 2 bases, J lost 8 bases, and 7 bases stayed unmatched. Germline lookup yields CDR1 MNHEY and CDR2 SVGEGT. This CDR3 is CASSYPYSGETQYF. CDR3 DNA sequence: TGTGCCAGCAGTTACCCCTATAGCGGGGAAACCCAGTACTTC.

CDR3 protein: CAIRRGAGRSYNEQFF. DNA for the CDR3: TGTGCCATCAGGCGGGGGGCGGGACGCTCCTACAATGAGCAGTTCTTC. V gene TRBV10-3 combines with J gene TRBJ2-1, with 8 bases identical to TRBD2. Germline lookup yields CDR1 ENHRY and CDR2 SYGVKD. The CDR3 spans 16 residues. V was clipped by 6 bases and J by 0 bases; unmatched bases: 7.

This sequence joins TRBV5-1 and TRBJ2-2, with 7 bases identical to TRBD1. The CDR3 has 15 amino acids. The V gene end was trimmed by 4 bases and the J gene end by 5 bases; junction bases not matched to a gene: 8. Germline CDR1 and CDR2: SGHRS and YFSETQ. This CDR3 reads CASSTGRQGTGELFF. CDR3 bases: TGCGCCAGCAGCACAGGACGACAGGGAACCGGGGAGCTGTTTTTT.

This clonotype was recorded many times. CDR3 in DNA: TGTGCCAGCAGCTCTCCGACAGGCGAAGCTTTCTTT. It translates to CASSSPTGEAFF. The chain joins TRBV11-2 to TRBJ1-1; possibly TRBD1 for D (6 bases). CDR1 and CDR2 from the germline V gene are SGHAT and FQNNGV. V shed 4 bases and J shed 8 bases, with 11 bases lying between them. This CDR3 region has 12 residues.

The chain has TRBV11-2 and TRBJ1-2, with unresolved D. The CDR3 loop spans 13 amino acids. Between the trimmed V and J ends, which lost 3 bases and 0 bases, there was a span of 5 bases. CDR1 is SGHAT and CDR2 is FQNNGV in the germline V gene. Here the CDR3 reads CASSFGSNYGYTF. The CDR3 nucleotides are TGTGCCAGCAGCTTTGGGTCTAACTATGGCTACACCTTC.

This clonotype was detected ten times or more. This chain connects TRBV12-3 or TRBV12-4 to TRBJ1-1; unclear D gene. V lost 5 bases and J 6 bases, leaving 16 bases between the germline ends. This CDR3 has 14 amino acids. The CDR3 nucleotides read TGTGCCAGCAGTCCAACTCGAAGCCGCCCTGAAGCTTTCTTT. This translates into CASSPTRSRPEAFF.

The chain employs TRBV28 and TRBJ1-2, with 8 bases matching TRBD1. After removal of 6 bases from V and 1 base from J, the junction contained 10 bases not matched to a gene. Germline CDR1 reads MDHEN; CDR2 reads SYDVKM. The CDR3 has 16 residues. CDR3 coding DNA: TGTGCCAGCAGCTCAGGACAGGGATTCCTTAACTATGGCTACACCTTC. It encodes CASSSGQGFLNYGYTF.

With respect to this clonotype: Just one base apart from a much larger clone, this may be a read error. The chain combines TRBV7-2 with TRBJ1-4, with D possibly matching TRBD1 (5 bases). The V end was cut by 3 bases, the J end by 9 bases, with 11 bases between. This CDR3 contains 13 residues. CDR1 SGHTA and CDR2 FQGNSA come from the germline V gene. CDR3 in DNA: TGTGCCAGCAGCTTTAGAGGGGATAAAAAACTGTTTTTT. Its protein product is CASSFRGDKKLFF.

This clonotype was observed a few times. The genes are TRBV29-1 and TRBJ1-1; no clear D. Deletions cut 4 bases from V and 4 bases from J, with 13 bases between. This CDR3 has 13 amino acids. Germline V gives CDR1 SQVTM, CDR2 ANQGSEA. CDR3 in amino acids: CSVVWVSGTEAFF. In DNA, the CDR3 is TGCAGCGTTGTCTGGGTGTCGGGCACTGAAGCTTTCTTT.

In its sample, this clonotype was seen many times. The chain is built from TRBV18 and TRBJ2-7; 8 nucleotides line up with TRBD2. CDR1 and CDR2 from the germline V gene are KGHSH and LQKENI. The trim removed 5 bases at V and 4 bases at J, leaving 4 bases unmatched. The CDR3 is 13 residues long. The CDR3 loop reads CASSVAGLYEQYF. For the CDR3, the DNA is TGTGCCAGCTCAGTAGCGGGATTATACGAGCAGTACTTC.

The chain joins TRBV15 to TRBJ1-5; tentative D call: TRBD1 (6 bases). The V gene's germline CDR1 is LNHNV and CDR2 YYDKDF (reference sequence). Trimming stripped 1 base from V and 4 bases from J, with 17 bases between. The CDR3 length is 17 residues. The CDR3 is CATSRGVAGVSNQPQHF. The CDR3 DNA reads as TGTGCCACCAGCAGAGGGGTAGCAGGGGTGAGTAATCAGCCCCAGCATTTT.

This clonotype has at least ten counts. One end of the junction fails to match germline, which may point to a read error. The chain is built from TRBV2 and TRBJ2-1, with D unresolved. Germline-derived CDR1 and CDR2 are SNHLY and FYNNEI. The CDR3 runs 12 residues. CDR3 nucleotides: TGTGCCAGCACTGAAGAGTACAATGAGCAGTTCTTC. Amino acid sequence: CASTEEYNEQFF. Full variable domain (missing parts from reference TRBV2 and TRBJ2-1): EPEVTQTPSHQVTQMGQEVILRCVPISNHLYFYWYRQILGQKVEFLVSFYNNEISEKSEIFDDQFSVERPDGSNFTLKIRSTKLEDSAMYFCASTEEYNEQFFGPGTRLTVL.

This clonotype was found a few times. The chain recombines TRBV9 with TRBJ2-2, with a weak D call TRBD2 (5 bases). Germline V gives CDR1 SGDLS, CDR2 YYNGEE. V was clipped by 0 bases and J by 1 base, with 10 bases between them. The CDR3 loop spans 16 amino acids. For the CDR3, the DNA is TGTGCCAGCAGCGTAGCTACCCGGGGGAACACCGGGGAGCTGTTTTTT. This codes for CASSVATRGNTGELFF.

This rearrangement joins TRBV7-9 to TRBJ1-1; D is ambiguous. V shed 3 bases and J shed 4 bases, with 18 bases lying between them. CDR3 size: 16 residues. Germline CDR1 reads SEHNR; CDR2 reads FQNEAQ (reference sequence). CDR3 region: CASSFYTGTWGTEAFF. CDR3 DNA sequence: TGTGCCAGCAGCTTTTACACCGGAACGTGGGGCACTGAAGCTTTCTTT.

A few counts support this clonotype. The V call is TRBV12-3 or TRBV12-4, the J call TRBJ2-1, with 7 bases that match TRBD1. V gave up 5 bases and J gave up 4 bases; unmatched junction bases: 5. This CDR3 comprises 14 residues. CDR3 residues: CASSPQGIYNEQFF. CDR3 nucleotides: TGTGCCAGCAGTCCACAGGGGATATACAATGAGCAGTTCTTC.

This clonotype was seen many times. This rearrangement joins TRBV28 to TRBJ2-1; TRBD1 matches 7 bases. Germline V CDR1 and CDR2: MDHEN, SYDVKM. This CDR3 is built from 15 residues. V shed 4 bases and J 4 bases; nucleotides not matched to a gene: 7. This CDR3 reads CASSSDRLNYNEQFF. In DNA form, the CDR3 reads TGTGCCAGCAGTTCGGACAGGCTCAATTACAATGAGCAGTTCTTC.

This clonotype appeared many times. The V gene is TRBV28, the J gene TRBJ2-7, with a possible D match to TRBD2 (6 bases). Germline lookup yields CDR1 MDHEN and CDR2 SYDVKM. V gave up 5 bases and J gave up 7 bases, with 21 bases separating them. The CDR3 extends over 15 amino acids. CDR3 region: CASSPGGAGSREQYF. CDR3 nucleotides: TGTGCCAGCAGTCCCGGTGGGGCGGGATCGCGGGAGCAGTACTTC. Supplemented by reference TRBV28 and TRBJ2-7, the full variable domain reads DVKVTQSSRYLVKRTGEKVFLECVQDMDHENMFWYRQDPGLGLRLIYFSYDVKMKEKGDIPEGYSVSREKKERFSLILESASTNQTSMYLCASSPGGAGSREQYFGPGTRLTVT.

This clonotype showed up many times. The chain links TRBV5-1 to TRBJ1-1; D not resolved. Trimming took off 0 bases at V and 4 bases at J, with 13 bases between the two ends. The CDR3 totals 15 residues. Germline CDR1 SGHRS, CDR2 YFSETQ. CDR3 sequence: CASSLGEMPRTEAFF. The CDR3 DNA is TGCGCCAGCAGCTTGGGGGAGATGCCGCGCACTGAAGCTTTCTTT.